This TCR beta chain was obtained from a study of shared clonotypes between healthy human individuals (TCRdb year 2020). Concerning the study at large: The cohort included three men and a couple of women between 18 and 49 years of age. To estimate repertoire size and how much clonotype sharing occurs between individuals, the study deeply sequenced the blood TCR repertoires of about five healthy adults. Each donor's leukapheresis produced roughly between roughly 0.9 and 9 billion PBMCs. For each donor, CD4 naive and CD4 memory were each run on three plates, CD8 naive on two plates, and CD8 memory on one plate. Different laboratories and diverse techniques were used to prepare libraries and sequence TCR repertoires, to increase sequencing depth and limit assay-specific biases.

On the study overall, not on this receptor specifically: Because the study included only a small number of donors, the genetic and exposure-history diversity represented was limited. Compared with non-shared clonotypes, clonotypes shared by all four sorted-subset donors had higher generation probabilities. Based on pairwise subsampling, the degree of clonotype sharing among donors was expected to be affected by sequencing depth. Only blood was sampled, and tissue TCR repertoires likely differ from those in blood. Naive subsets generally had larger estimated clonotype richness than memory subsets did. Incomplete sequencing was indicated by rarefaction of sorted-subset datasets, despite the large sequencing depth. When a handful of donors were compared, the shared fraction of clonotypes was about 5.2% for naive CD4, more than 3% for naive CD8, roughly 2.5% for memory CD4, and about 0.36% for memory CD8.

TCR CDR3 regions were amplified from genomic DNA by multiplex PCR using the deep immunoSEQ assay. Extracted genomic DNA from each cell subset was distributed evenly across all wells of several immunoSEQ 96-well plates, and each plate was treated as a replicate. Each replicate PCR for sorted subsets received roughly 0.2 ug genomic DNA, equal to roughly 29,000 T cell genomes. The purified libraries were quantified using a Qubit 3.0 fluorometer, sized with a Bioanalyzer 2100, and then quantified again using the KAPA Library Quantification kit. A separate single-read 150-cycle Illumina NextSeq 550 flow cell was used to sequence each immunoSEQ 96-well plate. In the source study's methods: The immunoSEQ output contained only junctional sequences without quality scores, so filtering could not match that applied to full-length reads. To assign V/J genes and CDR3, sequences were annotated against IMGT germline references using PyIR, a Python wrapper for IgBLAST v1.9. Reads with weak V/J assignments (E-value above 1e-6), missing CDR3, stop codons, out-of-frame junctions, or ambiguous translated residues were removed. V3J clonotypes were defined as sequences sharing an identical inferred V gene, J gene, and CDR3 amino acid sequence. The percentage overlap between two repertoires was calculated by dividing the number of shared unique clonotypes by the size of the smaller repertoire. Repertoire richness was assessed with RTK rarefaction, the Chao1 estimator, and Recon v2.1 estimates of unobserved clonotypes. OLGA was used to compute generation probabilities for all TCRbeta clonotypes that the gDNA method yielded from a few donors. TCRdb stores this immuneACCESS table with in-frame sequences only. Part of the clones is absent; in the studies checked, under half of the shortfall reflects unresolved V genes, and no reason is known for the rest. From that table come the V and J calls and clone size; the DNA was used to work out D and trimming. For this sample the table gives a few million clones, of which about 94% were detected only once. Approximately 1.6% of the sample goes to the ten largest clones.

CD8 naive samples were obtained by positive selection for CCR7 among CD45RO-negative cells, yielding a CD45RA+CCR7+ population from which TemRA cells were excluded. The donors were healthy, HIV-negative adults with no recently reported acute infections or vaccinations. Only Caucasian adults living in Nashville, Tennessee, USA were represented among the donors. Blood was obtained by leukapheresis, after which PBMCs were separated by Ficoll-Histopaque density gradient centrifugation and cryopreserved in liquid nitrogen vapor phase. Purity and quantity of every magnetically sorted T cell population were checked by analytical flow cytometry. Each sorted fraction had its genomic DNA isolated and then quantified by UV absorbance on a Nanodrop 2000c. In regard to this clone: The target of this receptor is not known. No clone much larger than this one lies a single base away; base qualities are absent. The sample carries other DNA sequences with the same CDR3.

Source material: naive CD8+ T cells from PBMCs. According to the study, the label for this sample's cell subset or site signals: CD45RA+CCR7+. The source is a man younger than 35 in good health. Some clones in this sample may be carry-over from other donors' samples.

The DNA sequence is as follows: TGTGCCAGCAGCTTAGGACGGGGAGGCGAGCAGTACTTC. This sequence encodes CASSLGRGGEQYF. In this chain, TRBV11-2 is recombined with TRBJ2-7, and perhaps TRBD2 as D gene, on 6 matching bases. V is clipped by 1 base and J by 6 bases, and the sequence between their germline boundaries is 10 bases long. From the cysteine up to the phenylalanine, the CDR3 has a length of 13 residues. Only CDR3 DNA is held: 39 bases, read in frame from base 1. The germline V gene specifies SGHAT as CDR1 and FQNNGV as CDR2.